The T cell receptor (beta chain) under discussion was sequenced for a study of technical replicates of blood from several donors. This clone was counted only a few times. The repertoire was sequenced with immunoSEQ multiplex PCR; TCRdb's copy has only in-frame clones and lacks some. The repertoire has around 79,000 clones, approximately 94% of them found once; the top ten carry under 0.3%. The sequenced material came from T cells isolated from PBMCs. This clonotype was sampled from a human donor in good health.

CDR3 sequence (DNA): TGCGCCAGCAGCTTGCCGGGACAGGGCACAGATACGCAGTATTTT. Translated: CASSLPGQGTDTQYF. V and J are TRBV5-1 and TRBJ2-3, with TRBD1 matching over 8 bases. This CDR3 region has 15 residues. Trimming cost V 1 base and J 1 base; bases outside gene matches: 2. In germline, CDR1 is SGHRS, CDR2 YFSETQ.